This section outlines one TCR beta chain sequence together with its context. The data are from a study of T cell changes during pregnancy in multiple sclerosis. The CDR3 contains 12 residues. Germline CDR1 and CDR2: SQVTM and ANQGSEA. Trimming removed 4 bases from V and 3 bases from J, with 6 bases in between. TCRdb's copy holds only in-frame clones and misses some; the assay was immunoSEQ multiplex PCR. The table lists 45,000 or so clones, approximately 92% of them singletons. Sequenced here: CD8+ T cells from peripheral blood mononuclear cells, sampled after pregnancy. The chain employs TRBV29-1 and TRBJ2-2; D ambiguous. This receptor was obtained from a female donor with multiple sclerosis, enrolled in a pregnancy study. The CDR3 is CSVVEDTGELFF. The CDR3 DNA reads TGCAGCGTTGTCGAGGACACCGGGGAGCTGTTTTTT.